This T cell receptor beta chain was identified during a study of T-cell reconstitution after alpha-beta-depleted transplantation in children. V was clipped by 5 bases and J by 2 bases, with 14 bases between them. The germline V gene encodes CDR1 SGHTA and CDR2 FQGTGA. There are 15 residues in the CDR3. This clonotype has ten or more counts. As it was prepared, the TCRbeta library received unique molecular identifiers. Using its own MiXCR run on the PCR reads, TCRdb lists one record per CDR3 protein. There are 200,000 to 250,000 distinct CDR3 sequences in the sample; approximately 12% occur only once, and roughly 2.8% lies in the top ten.

The chain recombines TRBV7-3 with TRBJ2-3, with D perhaps TRBD2 (7 bases). The receptor comes from a human donor who donated a stem cell graft to a child with acute lymphoblastic leukemia. The starting material was PBMCs from the stem cell graft donor, obtained from the stem cell graft. The CDR3 loop reads CASSPMAGATDTQYF. DNA of the CDR3: TGTGCCAGCAGCCCAATGGCGGGGGCCACAGATACGCAGTATTTT.